This note documents a single TCR beta chain sequence. Its antigen is unidentified. Method: immunoSEQ multiplex PCR; TCRdb's copy keeps in-frame clones and lacks some. The sample yields around 56,000 clones, about 82% seen once. The sample belongs to a study of PD-L1 blockade in urothelial cancer. Study as a whole: Analyzed time points were 3 weeks (second dose) and 6 weeks after therapy began.

Whole-study findings and limits: Where pretreatment blood TCR clonality fell below the median, better survival was predicted.

CDR3 length: 20 amino acids. The rearrangement joins TRBV21-1 to TRBJ2-3; TRBD2, the table's D call, was not compared with the DNA. TRBV21-1 is described as a pseudogene. This clonotype was obtained from a man between 50 and 59 years old with urothelial cancer. The sample in question was PBMCs, obtained around atezolizumab (anti-PD-L1) treatment. DNA for the CDR3: TGTGCCAGCAGCAAAGTAAGTGCCGGGGGAGACGGGAGGGTAACAGATACGCAGTATTTT. This sequence encodes CASSKVSAGGDGRVTDTQYF.